What follows are 9 T cell receptor beta chains derived from one specimen sequenced in a study of CD8 T cells in Susac syndrome. Reverse transcription used roughly 0.5 to 1 ug RNA and random hexamers. MiXCR, run by TCRdb on the immunoSEQ multiplex PCR reads, gives a single entry per CDR3 protein. The sample comprises under 550,000 distinct CDR3 sequences, roughly 85% of which are singletons, and about 0.12% rests with the top ten. The material sequenced was CD8+ T cells from PBMCs. The source of these receptors is a human donor with multiple sclerosis.

Only one count was recorded for this clonotype. The rearrangement joins TRBV30 to TRBJ2-7; 8 nucleotides agree with TRBD2. The CDR3 covers 13 residues. Germline values: CDR1 GTSNPN, CDR2 SVGIG (reference sequence). The junction had 2 bases not matched to a gene; V was cut back by 0 bases and J by 4 bases. CDR3 protein: CAWSVRGVYEQYF. In DNA form, the CDR3 reads TGTGCCTGGAGTGTGCGGGGGGTATACGAGCAGTACTTC.

The chain combines TRBV20-1 with TRBJ2-1; D not resolved. Trimming removed 6 bases from V and 0 bases from J, with 15 bases in between. This CDR3 spans 15 amino acids. Germline values: CDR1 DFQATT, CDR2 SNEGSKA (reference sequence). CDR3 bases: TGCAGTGCCAGGAACATCCTTAGCTCCTACAATGAGCAGTTCTTC. Protein product: CSARNILSSYNEQFF.

The chain employs TRBV28 and TRBJ1-2, with unresolved D. Between the trimmed V and J ends, which lost 7 bases and 3 bases, there was a span of 18 bases. The germline gives CDR1 MDHEN, CDR2 SYDVKM. The CDR3 is 15 amino acids. The CDR3 bases are TGTGCCAGCATATCCCTCGGGCTTTCGGACTATGGCTACACCTTC. This encodes CASISLGLSDYGYTF.

The rearrangement links TRBV27 to TRBJ2-7; TRBD1 matches 7 bases. The CDR3 is 13 residues long. V gave up 4 bases and J gave up 3 bases; unmatched junction bases: 3. Germline values: CDR1 MNHEY, CDR2 SMNVEV (reference sequence). The CDR3 DNA sequence: TGTGCCAGCAGTTCAAGGGGGCTCTACGAGCAGTACTTC. Its protein is CASSSRGLYEQYF.

This clonotype was counted between two and nine times. The rearrangement joins TRBV7-2 to TRBJ2-7; 7 nucleotides align to TRBD1. The length of the CDR3 is 15 residues. J lost 0 bases, V lost 3 bases, and 5 bases had no gene match. The germline V gene encodes CDR1 SGHTA and CDR2 FQGNSA. CDR3 in amino acids: CASSFGTDPSYEQYF. The DNA for the CDR3 is TGTGCCAGCAGCTTCGGGACAGACCCCTCCTACGAGCAGTACTTC. The full variable domain, with the rest looked up from reference TRBV7-2 and TRBJ2-7, is GAGVSQSPSNKVTEKGKDVELRCDPISGHTALYWYRQSLGQGLEFLIYFQGNSAPDKSGLPSDRFSAERTGGSVSTLTIQRTQQEDSAVYLCASSFGTDPSYEQYFGPGTRLTVT.

V and J are TRBV27 and TRBJ2-1; perhaps TRBD1 as D (6 bases). Germline V gene lookup returns CDR1 MNHEY and CDR2 SMNVEV (reference sequence). V lost 4 bases to trimming and J lost 4 bases, with 11 bases between them. The CDR3 runs 14 residues. The CDR3 is CASSSGTTYNEQFF. As DNA, the CDR3 is TGTGCCAGCAGTTCCGGGACAACTTACAATGAGCAGTTCTTC.

This clonotype was seen a single time. This chain links TRBV11-2 with TRBJ2-2, with D perhaps matching TRBD1 (6 bases). Germline CDR1 reads SGHAT; CDR2 reads FQNNGV. V dropped 10 bases and J dropped 1 base, with 13 bases sitting between them. This CDR3 region has 14 residues. The CDR3 DNA reads TGTGCCACCCAAGGGACACAGAACACCGGGGAGCTGTTTTTT. It is translated as CATQGTQNTGELFF.

DNA of the CDR3: TGTGCCAGCAGCGTAGAGGCTAGCGGGTACAATGAGCAGTTCTTC. Translating gives CASSVEASGYNEQFF. J is TRBJ2-1 and V is TRBV9, with TRBD2 matching 8 bases. This CDR3 has 15 amino acids. Germline V CDR1 and CDR2: SGDLS, YYNGEE. V shed 0 bases, J shed 4 bases, and the junction held 3 bases outside the gene matches.

A few counts support this clonotype. The chain uses TRBV27 and TRBJ2-7; a possible D gene is TRBD1 (5 bases). Per germline, CDR1 MNHEY and CDR2 SMNVEV (reference sequence). V was shortened by 3 bases and J by 3 bases, with 9 bases between the two germline ends. The CDR3 runs 13 residues. CDR3 protein: CASSLTEYYEQYF. The CDR3 nucleotides are TGTGCCAGCAGTTTGACAGAGTACTACGAGCAGTACTTC.